This TCR beta chain was recovered during a study of CD8 T cells in Susac syndrome (dated by TCRdb to between 2018 and 2021). With respect to the entire study: Of the Susac syndrome patients who were sequenced, 5 or 6 had clinically active disease and roughly eight were in clinical remission. The study used repertoire sequencing to test whether antigen drove CD8+ T cell activation and differentiation in Susac syndrome. The study compared CD8+ T cell repertoire clonality among over 9 healthy donors, roughly 14 Susac syndrome patients and fewer than 19 multiple sclerosis patients. At blood withdrawal, Susac syndrome patients were therapy-naive, treated with corticosteroids (with IVIg additionally given to some), or treated with IVIg alone. Paper-wide results and their limitations: In the total CD8+ and CD8+ TEMRA repertoires, 15 to 20 and five Susac-specific public clones, respectively, were identified. Clonal expansion was observed in Susac syndrome CD8+ repertoires, with the highest expansion in CD8+ TEMRA cells and greater expansion in clinically active than in remitting patients. The number of individuals in the TCR sequencing and HLA analysis was recognized as being relatively small.

RNA was extracted using the RNeasy kit, and about 0.45 to 1 microgram was reverse transcribed with random hexamers. The immunoSEQ multiplex PCR assay, which covers 54 Vbeta and 13 Jbeta segments, was used to amplify TCR beta CDR3 regions. To correct PCR amplification bias, a synthetic template baseline was used for both primer optimization and computational correction. From the authors' description of their analysis: Reads were assigned to V, D and J genes according to IMGT and analyzed in immunoSEQ Analyzer, with only productive sequences retained. To calculate clonality, Shannon entropy was normalized by log2 of the number of productive unique sequences and then subtracted from one. Public and private clones were assessed among the 100 most prevalent clones of each patient and control. A clone was defined as Susac-specific if it was absent from the healthy and MS cohorts, from roughly 980 published viral clones and from other ImmuneACCESS disease sequences. TCRdb reran the public reads through fastp at Q25 and MiXCR, keeping productive beta chains. Rows are unified per CDR3 protein, each entry keeping the most common DNA and genes. The V and J calls follow TCRdb's processing rather than the paper's. The sample table holds more than 65,000 distinct CDR3 sequences, of which around 93% were seen once. The top ten constitute roughly 0.44% of the sample.

High-throughput TCR beta sequencing profiled peripheral blood CD8+ and CD4+ T cells from healthy donors, Susac syndrome patients and multiple sclerosis patients. The Susac syndrome patients fulfilled recently defined diagnostic criteria for either definite or probable disease. CD8+ TEMRA cells were enriched by FACS, while bulk CD8+ and CD4+ T cells were purified by magnetic negative isolation. Blood was drawn into EDTA tubes, processed within 24 hours, and PBMCs were isolated by density gradient centrifugation. PBMCs destined for TCR sequencing were cryopreserved in liquid nitrogen and later thawed in a 37 °C water bath. The sorted or isolated CD4+, CD8+ and CD8+ TEMRA cells reached a purity of at least 90%. With regard to this clonotype: Its binding antigen is unknown. Base qualities are not provided; no much larger clone lies one nucleotide away.

As encoded in the germline V gene, CDR1 is SGHDT while CDR2 is YYEEEE. From cysteine to phenylalanine, the CDR3 is 16 amino acids long. Only CDR3 DNA is held: 48 bases, read in frame from base 1. Trimmed from V: 4 bases; trimmed from J: 2 bases; junction bases lacking a gene match: 5. Source material: CD8+ T cells from PBMCs. The sequence was collected from a human donor with Susac syndrome. This receptor chain uses TRBV5-6 and TRBJ2-4, with 11 bases matching TRBD2. The nucleotides are TGTGCCAGCAGCCAACTAGCGGGAGTTTCCAAAAACATTCAGTACTTC. It codes for CASSQLAGVSKNIQYF.